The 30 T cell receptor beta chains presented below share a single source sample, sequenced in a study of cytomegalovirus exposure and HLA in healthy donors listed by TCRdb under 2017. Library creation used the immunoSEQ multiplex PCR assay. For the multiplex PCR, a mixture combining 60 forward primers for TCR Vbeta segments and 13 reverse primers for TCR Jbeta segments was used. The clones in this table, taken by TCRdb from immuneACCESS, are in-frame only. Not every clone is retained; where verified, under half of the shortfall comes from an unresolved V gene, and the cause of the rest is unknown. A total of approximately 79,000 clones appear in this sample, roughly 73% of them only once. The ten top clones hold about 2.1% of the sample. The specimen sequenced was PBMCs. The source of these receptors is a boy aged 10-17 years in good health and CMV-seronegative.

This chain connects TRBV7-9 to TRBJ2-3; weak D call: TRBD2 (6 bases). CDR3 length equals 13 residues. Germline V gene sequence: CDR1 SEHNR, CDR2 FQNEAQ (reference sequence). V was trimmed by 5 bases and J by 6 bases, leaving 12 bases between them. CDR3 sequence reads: CASSLRGLDTQYF. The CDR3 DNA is TGTGCCAGCAGCCTGAGGGGACTTGATACGCAGTATTTT.

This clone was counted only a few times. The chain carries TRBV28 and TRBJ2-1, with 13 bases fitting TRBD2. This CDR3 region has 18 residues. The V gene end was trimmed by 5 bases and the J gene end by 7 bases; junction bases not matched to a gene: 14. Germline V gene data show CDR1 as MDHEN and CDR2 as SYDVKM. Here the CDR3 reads CASSGTSGILLTENEQFF. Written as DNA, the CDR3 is TGTGCCAGCAGTGGGACTAGCGGGATCCTCTTAACTGAGAATGAGCAGTTCTTC.

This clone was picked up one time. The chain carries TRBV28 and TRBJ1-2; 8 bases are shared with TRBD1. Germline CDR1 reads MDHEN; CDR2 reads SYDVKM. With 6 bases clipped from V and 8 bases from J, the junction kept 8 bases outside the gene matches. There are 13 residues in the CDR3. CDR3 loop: CASRFRTGQGYTF. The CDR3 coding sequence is TGTGCCAGCAGATTCAGGACAGGGCAAGGCTACACCTTC.

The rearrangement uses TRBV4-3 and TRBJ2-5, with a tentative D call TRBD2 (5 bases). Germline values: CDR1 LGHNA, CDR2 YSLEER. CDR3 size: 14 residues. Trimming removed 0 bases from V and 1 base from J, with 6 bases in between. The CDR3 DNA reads TGCGCCAGCAGCCAAGAACGGGGCCAAGAGACCCAGTACTTC. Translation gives CASSQERGQETQYF.

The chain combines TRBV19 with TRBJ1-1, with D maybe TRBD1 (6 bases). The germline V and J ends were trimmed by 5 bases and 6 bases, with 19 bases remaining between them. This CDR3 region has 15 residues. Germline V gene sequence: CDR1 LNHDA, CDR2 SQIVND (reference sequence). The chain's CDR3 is CASSPSGGGVAEAFF. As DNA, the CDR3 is TGTGCCAGTAGTCCCTCGGGAGGGGGAGTAGCTGAAGCTTTCTTT.

In DNA form, the CDR3 reads TGTGCCAGCAGTTCCCGTGGGGCCAGGGACGAGCAGTACTTC. This sequence encodes CASSSRGARDEQYF. V is TRBV6-5 and J is TRBJ2-7, with D possibly matching TRBD1 (5 bases). With 4 bases removed from V and 5 bases from J, the gap between germline ends came to 15 bases. There are 14 residues in the CDR3. CDR1 and CDR2 (germline): MNHEY, SVGAGI.

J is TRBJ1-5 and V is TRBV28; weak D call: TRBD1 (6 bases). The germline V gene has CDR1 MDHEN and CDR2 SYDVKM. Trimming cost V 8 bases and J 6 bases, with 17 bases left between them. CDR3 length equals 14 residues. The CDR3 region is CASRRGGVGQPQHF. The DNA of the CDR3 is TGTGCCAGCCGGAGGGGGGGGGTTGGTCAGCCCCAGCATTTT. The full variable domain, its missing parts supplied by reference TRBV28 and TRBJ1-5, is DVKVTQSSRYLVKRTGEKVFLECVQDMDHENMFWYRQDPGLGLRLIYFSYDVKMKEKGDIPEGYSVSREKKERFSLILESASTNQTSMYLCASRRGGVGQPQHFGDGTRLSIL.

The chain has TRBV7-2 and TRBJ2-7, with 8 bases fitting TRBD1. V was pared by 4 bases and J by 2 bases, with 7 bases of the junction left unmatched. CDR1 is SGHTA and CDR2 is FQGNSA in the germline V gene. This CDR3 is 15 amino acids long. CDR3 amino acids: CASSSPGQATYEQYF. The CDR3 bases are TGTGCCAGCAGCTCTCCGGGACAGGCAACCTACGAGCAGTACTTC. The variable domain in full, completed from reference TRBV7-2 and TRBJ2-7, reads GAGVSQSPSNKVTEKGKDVELRCDPISGHTALYWYRQSLGQGLEFLIYFQGNSAPDKSGLPSDRFSAERTGGSVSTLTIQRTQQEDSAVYLCASSSPGQATYEQYFGPGTRLTVT.

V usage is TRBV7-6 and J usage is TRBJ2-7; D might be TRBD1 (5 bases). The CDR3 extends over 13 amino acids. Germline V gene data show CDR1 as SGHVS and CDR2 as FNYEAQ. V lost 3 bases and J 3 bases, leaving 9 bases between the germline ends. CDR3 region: CASSLDINYEQYF. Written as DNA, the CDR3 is TGTGCCAGCAGCTTGGACATAAACTACGAGCAGTACTTC.

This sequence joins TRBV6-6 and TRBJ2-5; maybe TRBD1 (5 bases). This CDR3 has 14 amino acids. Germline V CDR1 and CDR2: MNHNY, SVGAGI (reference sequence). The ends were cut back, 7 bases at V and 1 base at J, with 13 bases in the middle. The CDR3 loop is CASNRQQFQETQYF. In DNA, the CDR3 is TGTGCCAGCAACCGACAGCAATTCCAAGAGACCCAGTACTTC.

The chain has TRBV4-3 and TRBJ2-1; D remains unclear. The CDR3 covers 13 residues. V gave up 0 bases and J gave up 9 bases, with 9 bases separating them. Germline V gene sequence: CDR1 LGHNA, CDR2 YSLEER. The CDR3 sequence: CASSQDRSLEQFF. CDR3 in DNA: TGCGCCAGCAGCCAAGATCGGTCACTTGAGCAGTTCTTC.

CDR3 residues: CASSARTGGFSNEQFF. CDR3 coding DNA: TGTGCCAGCAGCGCCCGGACAGGGGGCTTCTCGAATGAGCAGTTCTTC. The chain couples TRBV11-2 to TRBJ2-1; 11 bases are a match to TRBD1. V lost 5 bases to trimming and J lost 7 bases; unmatched junction nucleotides: 10. The CDR3 covers 16 residues. In germline, CDR1 is SGHAT, CDR2 FQNNGV.

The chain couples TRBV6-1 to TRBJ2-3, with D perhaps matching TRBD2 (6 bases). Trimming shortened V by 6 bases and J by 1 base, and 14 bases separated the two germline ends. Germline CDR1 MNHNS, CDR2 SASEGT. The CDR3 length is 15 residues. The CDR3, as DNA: TGTGCCAGCAGCTCAACCCCGGGGGGCACAGATACGCAGTATTTT. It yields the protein CASSSTPGGTDTQYF.

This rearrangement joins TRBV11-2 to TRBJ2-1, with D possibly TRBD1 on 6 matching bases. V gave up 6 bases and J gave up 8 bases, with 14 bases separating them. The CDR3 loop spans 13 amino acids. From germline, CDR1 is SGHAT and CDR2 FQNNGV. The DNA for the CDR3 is TGTGCCAGCAGGGGGCAGGGGTCCGATGAGCAGTTCTTC. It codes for CASRGQGSDEQFF.

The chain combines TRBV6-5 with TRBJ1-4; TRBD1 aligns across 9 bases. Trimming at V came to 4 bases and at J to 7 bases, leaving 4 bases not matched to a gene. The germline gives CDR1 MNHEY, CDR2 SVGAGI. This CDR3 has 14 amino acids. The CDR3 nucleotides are TGTGCCAGCAGTTTGACAGGGGGGCGTGAAAAACTGTTTTTT. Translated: CASSLTGGREKLFF.

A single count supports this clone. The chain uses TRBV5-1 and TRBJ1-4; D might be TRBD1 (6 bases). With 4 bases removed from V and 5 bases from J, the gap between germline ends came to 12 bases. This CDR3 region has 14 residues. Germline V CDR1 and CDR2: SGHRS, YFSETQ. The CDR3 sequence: CASSRSQGNEKLFF. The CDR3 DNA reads TGCGCCAGCAGCCGCAGTCAGGGGAATGAAAAACTGTTTTTT.

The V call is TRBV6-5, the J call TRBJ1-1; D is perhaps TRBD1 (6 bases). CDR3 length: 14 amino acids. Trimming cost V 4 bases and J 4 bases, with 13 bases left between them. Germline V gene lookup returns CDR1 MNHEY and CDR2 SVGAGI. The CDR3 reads CASSLSGAVTEAFF. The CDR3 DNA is TGTGCCAGCAGTTTATCAGGGGCAGTCACTGAAGCTTTCTTT.

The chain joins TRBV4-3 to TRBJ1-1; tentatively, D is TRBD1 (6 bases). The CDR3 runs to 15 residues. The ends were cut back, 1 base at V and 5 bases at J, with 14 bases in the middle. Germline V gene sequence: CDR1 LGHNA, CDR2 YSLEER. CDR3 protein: CASSQGRGGGTEAFF. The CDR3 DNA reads TGCGCCAGCAGCCAAGGCCGGGGGGGCGGGACTGAAGCTTTCTTT.

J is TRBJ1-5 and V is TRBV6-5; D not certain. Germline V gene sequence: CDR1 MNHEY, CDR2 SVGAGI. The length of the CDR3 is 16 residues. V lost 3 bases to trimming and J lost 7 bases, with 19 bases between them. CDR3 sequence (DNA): TGTGCCAGCAGTTATTCCGACCCACGCGGCGAACAGCCCCAGCATTTT. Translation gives CASSYSDPRGEQPQHF.

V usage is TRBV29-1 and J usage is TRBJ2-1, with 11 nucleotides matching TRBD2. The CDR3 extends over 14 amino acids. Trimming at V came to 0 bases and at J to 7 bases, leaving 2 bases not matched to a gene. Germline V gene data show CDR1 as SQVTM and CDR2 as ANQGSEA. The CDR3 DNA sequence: TGCAGCGTTGAAGATAGCGGGAGGGGGAATGAGCAGTTCTTC. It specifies CSVEDSGRGNEQFF.

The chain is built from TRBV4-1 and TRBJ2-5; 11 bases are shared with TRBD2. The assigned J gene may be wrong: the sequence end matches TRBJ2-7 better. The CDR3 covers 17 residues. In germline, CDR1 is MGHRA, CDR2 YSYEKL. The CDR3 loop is CASSQVFPLAGGYEQYF. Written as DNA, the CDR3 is TGCGCCAGCAGCCAAGTATTTCCCCTAGCGGGAGGATACGAGCAGTACTTC.

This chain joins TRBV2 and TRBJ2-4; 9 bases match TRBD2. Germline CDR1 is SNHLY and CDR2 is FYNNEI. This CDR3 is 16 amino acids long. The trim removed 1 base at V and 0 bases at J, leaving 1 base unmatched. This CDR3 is CASSEGLAVAKNIQYF. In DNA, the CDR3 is TGTGCCAGCAGTGAAGGACTAGCGGTAGCCAAAAACATTCAGTACTTC. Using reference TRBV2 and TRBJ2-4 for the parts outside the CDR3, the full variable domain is EPEVTQTPSHQVTQMGQEVILRCVPISNHLYFYWYRQILGQKVEFLVSFYNNEISEKSEIFDDQFSVERPDGSNFTLKIRSTKLEDSAMYFCASSEGLAVAKNIQYFGAGTRLSVL.

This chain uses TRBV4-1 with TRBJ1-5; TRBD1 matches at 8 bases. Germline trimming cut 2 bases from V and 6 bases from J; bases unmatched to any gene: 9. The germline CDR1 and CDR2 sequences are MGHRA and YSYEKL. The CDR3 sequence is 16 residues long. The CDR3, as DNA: TGCGCCAGCAGCCAACTTCTCAGGGGGCCGGGTCAGCCCCAGCATTTT. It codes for CASSQLLRGPGQPQHF.

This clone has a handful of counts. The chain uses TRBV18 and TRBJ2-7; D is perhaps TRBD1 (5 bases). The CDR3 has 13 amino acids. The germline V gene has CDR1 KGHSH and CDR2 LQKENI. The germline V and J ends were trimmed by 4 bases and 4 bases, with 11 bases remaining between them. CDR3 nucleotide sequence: TGTGCCAGCTCACGGGGAACAGGTTACGAGCAGTACTTC. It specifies CASSRGTGYEQYF.

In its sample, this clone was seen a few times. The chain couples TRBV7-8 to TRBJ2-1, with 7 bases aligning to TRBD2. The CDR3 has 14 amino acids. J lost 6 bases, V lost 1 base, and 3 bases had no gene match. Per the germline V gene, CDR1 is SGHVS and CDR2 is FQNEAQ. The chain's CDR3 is CASSLDGGSNEQFF. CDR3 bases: TGTGCCAGCAGCTTAGACGGGGGGTCCAATGAGCAGTTCTTC. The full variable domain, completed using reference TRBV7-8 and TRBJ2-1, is GAGVSQSPRYKVAKRGQDVALRCDPISGHVSLFWYQQALGQGPEFLTYFQNEAQLDKSGLPSDRFFAERPEGSVSTLKIQRTQQEDSAVYLCASSLDGGSNEQFFGPGTRLTVL.

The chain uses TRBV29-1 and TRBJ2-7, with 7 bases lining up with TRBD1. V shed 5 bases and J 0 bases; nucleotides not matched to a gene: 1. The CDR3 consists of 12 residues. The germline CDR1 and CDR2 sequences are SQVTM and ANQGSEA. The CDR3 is CSVRTGSYEQYF. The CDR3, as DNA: TGCAGCGTTAGGACAGGCTCCTACGAGCAGTACTTC.

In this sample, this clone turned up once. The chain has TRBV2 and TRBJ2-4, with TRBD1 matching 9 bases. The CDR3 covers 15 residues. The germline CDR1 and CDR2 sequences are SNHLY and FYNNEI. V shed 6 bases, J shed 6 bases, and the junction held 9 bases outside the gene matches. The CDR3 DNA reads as TGTGCCAGCAGGACAGACAGGGGGTCGAGAAACATTCAGTACTTC. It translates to CASRTDRGSRNIQYF.

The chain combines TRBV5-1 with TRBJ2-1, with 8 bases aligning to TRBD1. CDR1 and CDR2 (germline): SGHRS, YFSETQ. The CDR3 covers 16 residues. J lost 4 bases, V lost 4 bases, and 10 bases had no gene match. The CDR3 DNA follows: TGCGCCAGCAGCCGAACCCCGACAGGGGTATACAATGAGCAGTTCTTC. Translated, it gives CASSRTPTGVYNEQFF. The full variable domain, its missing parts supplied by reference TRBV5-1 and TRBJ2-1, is KAGVTQTPRYLIKTRGQQVTLSCSPISGHRSVSWYQQTPGQGLQFLFEYFSETQRNKGNFPGRFSGRQFSNSRSEMNVSTLELGDSALYLCASSRTPTGVYNEQFFGPGTRLTVL.

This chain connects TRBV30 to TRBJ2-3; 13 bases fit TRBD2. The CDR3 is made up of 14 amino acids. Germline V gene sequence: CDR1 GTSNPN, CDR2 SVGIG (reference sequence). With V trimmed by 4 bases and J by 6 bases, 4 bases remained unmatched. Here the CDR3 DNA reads TGTGCCTGGAAACTAGCGGGGGGGCGGGATACGCAGTATTTT. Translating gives CAWKLAGGRDTQYF.

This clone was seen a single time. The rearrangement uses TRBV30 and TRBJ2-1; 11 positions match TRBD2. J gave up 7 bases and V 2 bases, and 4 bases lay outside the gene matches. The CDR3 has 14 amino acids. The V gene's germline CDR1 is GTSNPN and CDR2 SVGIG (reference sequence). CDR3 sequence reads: CAWSSASGGNEQFF. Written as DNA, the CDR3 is TGTGCCTGGAGTTCTGCTAGCGGGGGGAATGAGCAGTTCTTC.